The entry that follows covers one TCR beta chain sequence. This entry belongs to a study of blood T cell repertoires in COVID-19. For the study at large: Sites across the United States, Italy and Spain contributed samples from acute and convalescent COVID-19. PBMCs, B-cell-depleted T cells, or T cells were the source of the cDNA or gDNA that made up the material.

Per the authors' pipeline: By means of reference gene primer amplification, nucleated cell counts were estimated. Sequencing was performed with immunoSEQ multiplex PCR; in TCRdb, only in-frame clones are kept and a portion is missing. Clonal size and the V and J genes are those of that table, whereas D and trimming came from the DNA. The sample consists of approximately 140,000 clones, about 91% of them appearing once. This CDR3 region has 12 residues. Germline V gives CDR1 MNHNS, CDR2 SASEGT. Trimming left V 2 bases short and J 4 bases short, with 5 bases between. V and J are TRBV6-1 and TRBJ1-2, with no clear D. Source material: peripheral blood. This TCR came from a human donor in a cohort sampled during active COVID-19. The CDR3 sequence: CASSENSYGYTF. DNA for the CDR3: TGTGCCAGCAGTGAAAACAGCTATGGCTACACCTTC.